These T cell receptor beta chains were read from a single sample in a study of sequential checkpoint blockade in melanoma. TCRdb's table, derived via immunoSEQ multiplex PCR, lists solely in-frame clones and lacks some. The sample has tens of thousands of clones, 75% to 90% seen once. The sample was CD8+ T cells sorted from blood (inferred from file names), taken from a patient given nivolumab and ipilimumab in sequence. The receptors shown here come from a human donor with melanoma. Each CDR3 is given with its conserved first and last residue. The D gene is left open where the match is weak. Rows give clone size only sometimes, using once, few, many, or a class for an expanded clone.

v_call,j_call,d_call,clone_size,cdr3_nt,cdr3_aa
TRBV5-5,TRBJ1-5,.,.,TGTGCCAGCAGCGATTCCTCGGGGGGACCGACCATCTTACCCCAGCATTTT,CASSDSSGGPTILPQHF
TRBV30,TRBJ2-3,.,.,TGTGCCTGGAGTGCGGAGGATAGCACAGATACGCAGTATTTT,CAWSAEDSTDTQYF
TRBV19,TRBJ2-7,.,.,TGTGCCAGTAGTCACGGACAGTCCTACGAGCAGTACTTC,CASSHGQSYEQYF
TRBV19,TRBJ2-3,.,.,TGTGCCAGTAGTATAGATCTGGCGGGAAGGGGCACAGATACGCAGTATTTT,CASSIDLAGRGTDTQYF
TRBV21-1,TRBJ2-5,.,.,TGTGCCAGCAGCTTAGTTCTAGCGGGAGGGGTGGAGACCCAGTACTTC,CASSLVLAGGVETQYF
TRBV4-3,TRBJ1-3,TRBD1,.,TGCGCCAGCAGCCAAGATCGAGGGGGCGGGGGAAACACCATATATTTT,CASSQDRGGGGNTIYF
TRBV29-1,TRBJ1-2,.,.,TGCAGCGTTGAAGACTTTAACTATGGCTACACCTTC,CSVEDFNYGYTF
TRBV28,TRBJ1-1,.,.,TGTGCCAGCAGCTATACGTCGAACACTGAAGCTTTCTTT,CASSYTSNTEAFF
TRBV10-3,TRBJ1-1,.,.,TGTGCCATCAGGGCCCCGGGGGGGATGAACACTGAAGCTTTCTTT,CAIRAPGGMNTEAFF
TRBV30,TRBJ2-1,TRBD2,once,TGTGCCCGGGACTACTACAATGAGCAGTTCTTC,CARDYYNEQFF
TRBV7-7,TRBJ2-5,TRBD1,once,TGTGCTAGCAGCATACGACAGGGGGAACAAGAGACCCAGTACTTC,CASSIRQGEQETQYF
TRBV20-1,TRBJ2-5,.,.,TGCAGTGTCGGGACCCAGTACTTC,CSVGTQYF
TRBV25-1,TRBJ2-7,TRBD1,.,TGTGCCAGCAGTAGGCACCGGGACAGTTCCTACGAGCAGTACTTC,CASSRHRDSSYEQYF
TRBV27,TRBJ2-7,TRBD1,.,TGTGCCAGCAGTCCGGGACAGGGCCTGTTAACCTACGAGCAGTACTTC,CASSPGQGLLTYEQYF
TRBV6-5,TRBJ2-1,.,.,TGTGCCAGCTCGTTGACTGACTCCTACAATGAGCAGTTCTTC,CASSLTDSYNEQFF
TRBV29-1,TRBJ1-1,.,.,TGCAGCGTTGAAAGACAGGCGGCTGAAGCTTTCTTT,CSVERQAAEAFF
TRBV2,TRBJ1-5,TRBD1,.,TGTGCCAGCAGTCCAACCGGGACAGGGAGCAATCAGCCCCAGCATTTT,CASSPTGTGSNQPQHF
TRBV9,TRBJ1-3,.,.,TGTGCCAGCAGCGCCGTTCCCCGGGGGGACACCATATATTTT,CASSAVPRGDTIYF
TRBV28,TRBJ2-5,TRBD1,.,TGTGCCAGCAGTTGGGGACAGGGCTATCAAGAGACCCAGTACTTC,CASSWGQGYQETQYF
TRBV5-1,TRBJ2-5,TRBD2,.,TGCGCCAGCAGCCCAAGAGCGGGAGGGCAAGAGACCCAGTACTTC,CASSPRAGGQETQYF
TRBV7-9,TRBJ1-4,.,.,TGTGCCAGCAGCGAGGTTGGGAGGGTGCGGGATGTTGGTGAAAAACTGTTTTTT,CASSEVGRVRDVGEKLFF
TRBV2,TRBJ2-1,TRBD1,.,TGTGCCAGCAGTGAAGGGGACAGCCACTACAATGAGCAGTTCTTC,CASSEGDSHYNEQFF
TRBV15,TRBJ2-1,.,few,TGTGCCACCAGCAGAGATCCTCGCGGGACCCGTCGGAATGAGCAGTTCTTC,CATSRDPRGTRRNEQFF
TRBV7-2,TRBJ2-5,.,few,TGTGCCAGCACCCTGGGAGCGGTCGAGACCCAGTACTTC,CASTLGAVETQYF
TRBV27,TRBJ1-5,.,.,TGTGCCAGCAGTTTATCGATTCAGGGTGACCAGCCCCAGCATTTT,CASSLSIQGDQPQHF
TRBV9,TRBJ1-6,TRBD1,.,TGTGCCAGCAGCTCAACTAGACAGGGGCAGTCACCCCTCCACTTT,CASSSTRQGQSPLHF
TRBV9,TRBJ2-1,TRBD2,.,TGTGCCAGCAGCGTAGTTGGACTAGCGGGATCAAATGAGCAGTTCTTC,CASSVVGLAGSNEQFF
TRBV30,TRBJ2-3,.,.,TGTGCCTGGAGTGTACAACTAGCCAGGGCTTTGACAGATACGCAGTATTTT,CAWSVQLARALTDTQYF
TRBV4-2,TRBJ2-1,TRBD1,.,TGTGCCAGCAGGGCCGGTGGACAGGGGGCGCGAAATGAGCAGTTCTTC,CASRAGGQGARNEQFF
TRBV7-2,TRBJ2-5,.,.,TGTGCCAGCAGCAGTTTTTGGTTGGGGACTTTGGAGACCCAGTACTTC,CASSSFWLGTLETQYF
TRBV4-1,TRBJ2-1,.,.,TGCGCCAGCAGCCCAGAGGAGACCTACAATGAGCAGTTCTTC,CASSPEETYNEQFF
TRBV7-8,TRBJ2-6,.,.,TGTGCCAGCAGCTTAGTCCTCTCTGGGGCCAACGTCCTGACTTTC,CASSLVLSGANVLTF
TRBV5-6,TRBJ2-7,TRBD1,.,TGTGCCAGCAGCCCGACAGGGGTTTTTTCCGAGCAGTACTTC,CASSPTGVFSEQYF
TRBV4-1,TRBJ1-2,TRBD1,once,TGCGCCAGCAGCCCCGACAGGGCTAACTATGGCTACACCTTC,CASSPDRANYGYTF
TRBV29-1,TRBJ2-6,.,.,TGCAGCGTTCAAGGAGGAGGTTTTGGGGCCAACGTCCTGACTTTC,CSVQGGGFGANVLTF
TRBV6-5,TRBJ2-1,TRBD1,.,TGTGCCAGCAGTTACCTCCGGACAGGGGGCGGTGAGCAGTTCTTC,CASSYLRTGGGEQFF
TRBV4-3,TRBJ2-1,.,.,TGCGCCAGCAGCCAAGATGCGGCTGTCCCCGTTTTCTCCAATGAGCAGTTCTTC,CASSQDAAVPVFSNEQFF
TRBV5-4,TRBJ2-3,TRBD2,once,TGTGCCAGCAGCTTTCGCGGGAGGACGGCAGATACGCAGTATTTT,CASSFRGRTADTQYF
TRBV5-1,TRBJ2-6,TRBD1,.,TGCGCCAGCAGCCCGGGACAGGGAGCTGCCTCTGGGGCCAACGTCCTGACTTTC,CASSPGQGAASGANVLTF
TRBV5-6,TRBJ1-1,TRBD1,once,TGTGCCAGCAGCTTTGGGGGACAGGCAGAAGCTTTCTTT,CASSFGGQAEAFF
TRBV7-3,TRBJ2-1,TRBD2,.,TGTGCCAGCAGCTTAAGTGGCGGGAGTTACAATGAGCAGTTCTTC,CASSLSGGSYNEQFF
TRBV9,TRBJ1-1,.,.,TGTGCCAGCAGCGTAGGAGGGACACCGAACACTGAAGCTTTCTTT,CASSVGGTPNTEAFF
TRBV5-4,TRBJ2-7,TRBD1,.,TGTGCCAGCAGCCACCGACAGGGCGGGTCCTACGAGCAGTACTTC,CASSHRQGGSYEQYF
TRBV5-1,TRBJ2-7,TRBD1,.,TGCGCCAGCAGCTTTGGACAGGGAACGTACGAGCAGTACTTC,CASSFGQGTYEQYF
TRBV11-3,TRBJ2-1,TRBD1,.,TGTGCCAGCAGCTTAGGGGGTACAGGGGTCAATGAGCAGTTCTTC,CASSLGGTGVNEQFF
TRBV7-9,TRBJ2-5,TRBD2,.,TGTGCCAGCAGCCGTGCCAGGGAGCGGGAGCAGTACTTC,CASSRAREREQYF
TRBV4-2,TRBJ2-1,TRBD2,.,TGTGCCAGCAGCCAAGCTCGGGCTAGCGGGAGGGCCGACTACAATGAGCAGTTCTTC,CASSQARASGRADYNEQFF
TRBV19,TRBJ1-2,.,.,TGTGCCAGTAGTCCTGTAGCCGGAGGTGGCTACACCTTC,CASSPVAGGGYTF
TRBV30,TRBJ1-4,.,.,TGTGCCTGGATGGGGCCGCTTAATGAAAAACTGTTTTTT,CAWMGPLNEKLFF
TRBV7-6,TRBJ2-5,TRBD2,.,TGTGCCAGCAGCTCCCCCCGAGGCGGGAGCTATTCTCAAGAGACCCAGTACTTC,CASSSPRGGSYSQETQYF
TRBV11-2,TRBJ1-2,TRBD1,once,TGTGCCAGCAGTTTGGGACAGATCCTGGGCTACACCTTC,CASSLGQILGYTF
TRBV7-3,TRBJ2-7,.,.,TGTGCCAGCAGCTTATATTCCGGTTACGAGCAGTACTTC,CASSLYSGYEQYF
TRBV5-6,TRBJ1-2,.,.,TGTGCCAGCAGCTTTACCGGGACAATCTATGGCTACACCTTC,CASSFTGTIYGYTF